Sequencing of this T cell receptor (beta chain) was carried out in a study of blood T cell repertoires in COVID-19. Study overall: Sample material is recorded as cDNA or gDNA derived from T cells, B-cell-depleted T cells, or PBMCs.

In the authors' methods: Reference gene primer amplification gave estimated nucleated cell counts. This table comes from immunoSEQ multiplex PCR, and its TCRdb copy is limited to in-frame clones, with some not included. Clone size and the V and J calls come from that table; the DNA yielded D and trimming. The table records approximately 170,000 clones, almost 85% of them present only once. Those enrolled in Seattle joined during active infection and were followed longitudinally afterward. Germline V gene sequence: CDR1 ENHRY, CDR2 SYGVKD. CDR3 length equals 16 residues. Trimming shortened V by 3 bases and J by 0 bases, and 12 bases separated the two germline ends.

V is TRBV10-3 and J is TRBJ1-3; tentatively, D is TRBD1 (5 bases). This receptor was obtained from a woman of 80 years or more with COVID-19, enrolled during active disease. Sequencing used peripheral blood. The CDR3 DNA reads as TGTGCCATCAGTGATCCGACAGCCGACTCTGGAAACACCATATATTTT. Its protein product is CAISDPTADSGNTIYF.